Given below is one T cell receptor (beta chain) in context. This sample stems from a study of control samples from healthy donors and cancer patients. Sequenced by immunoSEQ multiplex PCR; TCRdb stores in-frame clones only, minus some. The sample lists about 150,000 clones; approximately 88% were seen once. The clonotype originates from a man aged 30 to 45 in good health. The specimen was blood.

CDR3 residues: CASSQAGIAYEQYF. The CDR3 DNA sequence: TGTGCCAGCAGCCAAGCCGGCATTGCCTACGAGCAGTACTTC. This chain links TRBV3-1 (or the pseudogene TRBV3-2) with TRBJ2-7; D gene unclear. V shed 1 base and J shed 2 bases, with 9 bases lying between them. Germline V CDR1 and CDR2: LGHDT, YNNKEL (reference sequence). The CDR3 sequence is 14 residues long.